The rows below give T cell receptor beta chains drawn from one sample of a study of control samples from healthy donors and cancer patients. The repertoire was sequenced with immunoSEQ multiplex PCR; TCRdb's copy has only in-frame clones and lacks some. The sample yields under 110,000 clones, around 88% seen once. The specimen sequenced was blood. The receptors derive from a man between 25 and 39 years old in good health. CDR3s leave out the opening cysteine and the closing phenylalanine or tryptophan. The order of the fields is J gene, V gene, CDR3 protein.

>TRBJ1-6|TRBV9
ASSVASINSPLH
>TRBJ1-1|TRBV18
ASSPKDRGANTEAF
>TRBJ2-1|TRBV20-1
SASHGSGDNNEQF
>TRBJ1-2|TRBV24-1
ATSDPSGQNYGYT
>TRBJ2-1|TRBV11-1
ASSLEAFEQF
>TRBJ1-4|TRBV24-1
ATSDSGHGGKLF
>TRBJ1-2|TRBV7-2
ASSSSGGQRTYGYT
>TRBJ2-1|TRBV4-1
ASSQPGLAGNEQF
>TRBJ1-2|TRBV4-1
ASSQLDSGDYGYT
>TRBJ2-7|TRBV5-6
ASSLTGDSYEQY
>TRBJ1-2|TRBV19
ASTGLYGYT
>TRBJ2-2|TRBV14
ASSRGATGELF
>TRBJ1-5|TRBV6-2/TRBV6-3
ASSYPYRDGSNQPQH
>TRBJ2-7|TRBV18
ASSPSGTRRTYEQY
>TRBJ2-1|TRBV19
ASSSGQGPREEEF
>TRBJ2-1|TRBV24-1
ATSDSVSGLDEQF
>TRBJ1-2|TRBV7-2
ASRGQAGGYGYT
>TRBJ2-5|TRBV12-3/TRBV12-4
ASSRLGETQY
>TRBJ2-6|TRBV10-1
ASSSDVSSGANVLT
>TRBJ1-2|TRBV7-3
ASSLSSGQSYGYT
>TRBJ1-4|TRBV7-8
ASSLNAATLGEKLF
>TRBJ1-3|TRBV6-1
ASSEYLEWRGPGNTIY
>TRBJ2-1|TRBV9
ASSGTSGGYNEQF
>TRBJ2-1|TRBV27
ASRPKGAGPALWQF
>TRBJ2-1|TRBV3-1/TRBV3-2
AAGKNEQF
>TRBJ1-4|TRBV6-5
ASRGAANEKLF
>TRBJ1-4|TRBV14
ASSLSGTGYEKLF
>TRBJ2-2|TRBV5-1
ASSLVSNTGELF
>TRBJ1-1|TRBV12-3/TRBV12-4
ASSSLHPEAF
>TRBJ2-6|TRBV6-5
ASSFSPLSGANVLT
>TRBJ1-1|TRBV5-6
ASSLDSRPARETEAF
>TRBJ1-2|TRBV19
ASSTTFGVQGNYGYT
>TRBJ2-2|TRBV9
ASSSGQGGITGELF
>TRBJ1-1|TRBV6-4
ASSDSGRNTEAF
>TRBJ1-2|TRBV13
ASSRKRTLEKVYGYT
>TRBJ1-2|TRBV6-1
ASSEVGQGRGYT
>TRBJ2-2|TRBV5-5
ASTQDSSNTGELF
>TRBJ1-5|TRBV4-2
ASSQGTGDSNQPQH
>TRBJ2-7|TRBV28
ASSGPVGQAYEQY
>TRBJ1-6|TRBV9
ASSPGQGWNSPLH
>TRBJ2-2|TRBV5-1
ASSWDPVGGGNTGELF
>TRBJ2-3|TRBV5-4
ASSPGGVTQY
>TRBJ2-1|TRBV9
ASSLDNEQF
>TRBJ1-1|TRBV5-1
ASSLVGQETEAF